The present entry profiles one T cell receptor (beta chain) with its context. Its antigen is currently unknown. The germline V gene encodes CDR1 SNHLY and CDR2 FYNNEI. V gave up 8 bases and J gave up 6 bases; unmatched junction bases: 8. The CDR3 spans 13 residues. The data originate from a study of T cell repertoires in cytomegalovirus infection. Study in general: CMV infection plus the matching HLA type was flagged by public TCR beta signatures.

TCRdb used MiXCR to reprocess the reads, holding one entry per CDR3 protein. Here the sample spans about 770,000 distinct CDR3 sequences, 25% to 35% being singletons. Sequencing was performed on cultured CD8+ T cells from PBMCs, taken from culture after CMV antigen stimulation. The origin of this receptor is a human donor in good health (CMV status not recorded). Some clones in this sample may be carry-over from other donors' samples. The J gene is TRBJ2-7, the V gene TRBV2; 9 bases are a match to TRBD1. The CDR3 DNA reads as TGTGCCAGCCCGACCGGGACAGGGAGCGAGCAGTACTTC. As protein: CASPTGTGSEQYF. Full variable domain (missing parts from reference TRBV2 and TRBJ2-7): EPEVTQTPSHQVTQMGQEVILRCVPISNHLYFYWYRQILGQKVEFLVSFYNNEISEKSEIFDDQFSVERPDGSNFTLKIRSTKLEDSAMYFCASPTGTGSEQYFGPGTRLTVT.